Shown below are 31 T cell receptor beta chains from a single sample sequenced in a study of identical twins. MiXCR, applied by TCRdb to the 5' RACE reads, yields one record per CDR3 protein. The sample yields roughly 250,000 distinct CDR3 sequences, approximately 6.8% seen once. These data also formed part of another study, on yellow fever vaccine responses in identical twins.

Sequencing input: CD8+ T cells sorted from blood. These receptors were taken from a woman aged 18-29 years in good health.

The chain employs TRBV11-1 and TRBJ2-1; 7 bases map to TRBD1. CDR3 size: 15 residues. The germline gives CDR1 SGHAT, CDR2 FQDESV (reference sequence). Trimming took 5 bases from V and 6 from J; bases not matched to a gene: 10. The CDR3 coding sequence is TGTGCCAGCAGCCACGACGAGACAGGGATCAATGAGCAGTTCTTC. It codes for CASSHDETGINEQFF. Together with reference TRBV11-1 and TRBJ2-1, the CDR3 gives the full variable domain: EAEVAQSPRYKITEKSQAVAFWCDPISGHATLYWYRQILGQGPELLVQFQDESVVDDSQLPKDRFSAERLKGVDSTLKIQPAELGDSAMYLCASSHDETGINEQFFGPGTRLTVL.

This clonotype was detected ten times or more. The CDR3 coding sequence is TGCGCCAGCAGTGGGGGGCTGGCAGATACGCAGTATTTT. Translating it yields CASSGGLADTQYF. This chain joins TRBV10-2 and TRBJ2-3, with D tentatively TRBD1 (6 bases). This CDR3 is 13 amino acids long. Germline V gene data show CDR1 as WSHSY and CDR2 as SAAADI. V was cut by 4 bases and J by 4 bases, with 9 bases left in between.

The chain employs TRBV6-2 or TRBV6-3 and TRBJ1-2; D might be TRBD1 (6 bases). The CDR3 extends over 14 amino acids. Germline CDR1 and CDR2: MNHEY and SVGEGT. Trimming took off 2 bases at V and 2 bases at J, with 9 bases between the two ends. The CDR3 protein is CASSYPGVNYGYTF. CDR3 DNA sequence: TGTGCCAGCAGTTACCCAGGGGTCAACTATGGCTACACCTTC.

CDR3 loop: CAISDVGGGDRVYNEQFF. CDR3 DNA: TGTGCCATCAGTGACGTTGGGGGGGGAGACAGGGTCTACAATGAGCAGTTCTTC. The chain recombines TRBV10-3 with TRBJ2-1; D tentatively fits TRBD1 or TRBD2 (7 bases each). Germline values: CDR1 ENHRY, CDR2 SYGVKD. V lost 3 bases and J lost 3, with 21 bases in between. This CDR3 is 18 amino acids long.

At least ten counts were recorded for this clonotype. The chain links TRBV12-3 or TRBV12-4 to TRBJ1-5; no definite D call. V shed 3 bases and J shed 0 bases, with 6 bases lying between them. CDR3 length: 14 residues. The CDR3 loop reads CASSFLASNQPQHF. In nucleotides, the CDR3 is TGTGCCAGCAGTTTTCTTGCTAGCAATCAGCCCCAGCATTTT.

J is TRBJ2-1 and V is TRBV24-1, with D uncertain. CDR3 length equals 13 residues. Germline loops: CDR1 KGHDR, CDR2 SFDVKD. V shed 9 bases and J shed 3 bases, with 11 bases lying between them. CDR3: CATAKNGYNEQFF. The DNA for the CDR3 is TGTGCCACCGCAAAAAACGGCTACAATGAGCAGTTCTTC.

Many counts were recorded for this clonotype. V gene TRBV11-2 combines with J gene TRBJ2-5; TRBD1 agrees at 9 bases. The germline V gene has CDR1 SGHAT and CDR2 FQNNGV. The CDR3 runs 15 residues. With V trimmed by 5 bases and J by 5 bases, 9 bases remained unmatched. DNA for the CDR3: TGTGCCAGCAGCGACACCTACGACAGGGGGGAGACCCAGTACTTC. This codes for CASSDTYDRGETQYF.

V and J are TRBV7-3 and TRBJ1-1, with a possible D match to TRBD1 (5 bases). Germline loops: CDR1 SGHTA, CDR2 FQGTGA. V was pared by 2 bases and J by 6 bases, with 13 bases between. This CDR3 is 14 amino acids long. The CDR3 sequence: CASSLGVGDAEAFF. CDR3 coding DNA: TGTGCCAGCAGCTTAGGGGTGGGGGACGCTGAAGCTTTCTTT.

This chain joins TRBV15 and TRBJ2-6; D possibly corresponds to TRBD1 (6 bases). CDR3 length: 15 amino acids. Looked up from germline, CDR1 is LNHNV and CDR2 is YYDKDF (reference sequence). Trimming took 3 bases from V and 1 from J, leaving 7 bases between them. DNA for the CDR3: TGTGCCACCAGCAGTGGGACATCTGGGGCCAACGTCCTGACTTTC. Translated, it gives CATSSGTSGANVLTF.

There are a few counts of this clonotype. Relative to the germline gene, one junction end is altered; a read error may explain this. The rearrangement uses TRBV11-2 and TRBJ2-1; 8 bases agree with TRBD2. The length of the CDR3 is 14 residues. Germline CDR1 and CDR2: SGHAT and FQNNGV. CDR3 in DNA: TGTGCCAGCAGCTTGGAGCGGGAGTACAGTGAGCAGTTCTTC. Amino acid sequence: CASSLEREYSEQFF.

The chain uses TRBV3-2 and TRBJ2-7; the table's D call TRBD2 went unverified against the DNA. TRBV3-2 is labeled a pseudogene. The CDR3 spans 17 residues. This chain's CDR3 is CATCAPHLTSGSYEQYF. DNA of the CDR3: TGTGCCACCTGCGCACCCCACCTGACTAGCGGGAGCTACGAGCAGTACTTC.

There are many counts of this clonotype. The chain uses TRBV29-1 and TRBJ1-1, with TRBD1 matching over 11 bases. Unmatched junction bases numbered 3, after V lost 4 bases and J lost 8 bases. CDR3 length: 12 amino acids. Looked up from germline, CDR1 is SQVTM and CDR2 is ANQGSEA. CDR3 bases: TGCAGCGTTGGGACAGGGGGCGAAGAAGCTTTCTTT. Its translation is CSVGTGGEEAFF.

This clonotype showed up many times. The V call is TRBV6-1, the J call TRBJ2-6, with D possibly TRBD2 on 5 matching bases. CDR1 is MNHNS, CDR2 SASEGT, per germline. The V end was cut by 5 bases, the J end by 0 bases, with 11 bases between. This CDR3 has 16 amino acids. Here the CDR3 DNA reads TGTGCCAGCAGTCCCATAACTAGCTCTGGGGCCAACGTCCTGACTTTC. It specifies CASSPITSSGANVLTF.

In its sample, this clonotype was seen a few times. The gene calls are TRBV6-4 and TRBJ2-3; unclear D gene. V was shortened by 2 bases and J by 0 bases, with 6 bases between the two germline ends. Germline loops: CDR1 MRHNA, CDR2 SNTAGT. CDR3 length equals 14 residues. The chain's CDR3 is CASSDKPSTDTQYF. The CDR3, as DNA: TGTGCCAGCAGTGACAAGCCCAGCACAGATACGCAGTATTTT.

There are many counts of this clonotype. The V and J genes are TRBV4-1 and TRBJ1-2, with 10 bases matching TRBD1. V dropped 3 bases and J dropped 7; count of bases not matched to a gene: 8. This CDR3 spans 15 amino acids. CDR1 is MGHRA, CDR2 YSYEKL, per germline. The CDR3 reads CASSQLPGQGFGYTF. The CDR3 bases are TGCGCCAGCAGCCAGCTTCCGGGACAGGGGTTTGGCTACACCTTC.

The chain links TRBV5-5 to TRBJ2-3; 13 nucleotides align to TRBD2. V shed 1 base, J shed 9 bases, and the junction held 8 bases outside the gene matches. The CDR3 is made up of 16 amino acids. Germline CDR1 is SGHKS and CDR2 is YYEKEE (reference sequence). The CDR3 nucleotides are TGTGCCAGCAGCTTGATTACTAGCGGGGGGGGAGAGACGCAGTATTTT. Protein sequence: CASSLITSGGGETQYF.

The chain joins TRBV4-1 to TRBJ1-2; TRBD1 might be the D (5 bases). This CDR3 is 13 amino acids long. Deletions cut 6 bases from V and 2 bases from J, with 10 bases between. Germline CDR1 and CDR2: MGHRA and YSYEKL. In DNA form, the CDR3 reads TGCGCCAGCAGGAGCCAGGGAAACTATGGCTACACCTTC. Residues: CASRSQGNYGYTF.

This clonotype showed up many times. The CDR3: CASSRSGQLLPKNIQYF. As DNA, the CDR3 is TGTGCCAGCAGTAGATCGGGACAGCTCCTGCCCAAAAACATTCAGTACTTC. This rearrangement joins TRBV6-1 to TRBJ2-4; 7 nucleotides align to TRBD1. From germline, CDR1 is MNHNS and CDR2 SASEGT. CDR3 length: 17 residues. V lost 5 bases to trimming and J lost 2 bases; unmatched junction nucleotides: 12.

V and J are TRBV10-3 and TRBJ1-2; unclear D gene. Germline V CDR1 and CDR2: ENHRY, SYGVKD. V lost 2 bases, J lost 8 bases, and 12 bases lay in between. This CDR3 contains 13 residues. The CDR3 DNA reads TGTGCCATCAGTGAGACAGCCGTTGTAGGCTACACCTTC. Encoded protein: CAISETAVVGYTF.

This clonotype was observed a few times. The genes are TRBV29-1 and TRBJ2-7; TRBD2 matches 7 bases. CDR1 is SQVTM and CDR2 is ANQGSEA in the germline V gene. The CDR3 totals 17 residues. V was clipped by 0 bases and J by 1 base; unmatched bases: 12. The CDR3 loop is CSVEDREGTRPSYEQYF. The CDR3 DNA sequence: TGCAGCGTTGAAGATAGGGAGGGGACTCGCCCTTCCTACGAGCAGTACTTC.

The genes are TRBV14 and TRBJ2-1; D is unresolved. Germline lookup yields CDR1 SGHDN and CDR2 FVKESK. Trimming cost V 0 bases and J 0 bases, with 9 bases left between them. This CDR3 spans 16 amino acids. The CDR3 loop is CASSQDLSRSYNEQFF. The CDR3 bases are TGTGCCAGCAGCCAAGATCTATCCCGCTCCTACAATGAGCAGTTCTTC.

There are many counts of this clonotype. This sequence joins TRBV15 and TRBJ1-1; D possibly corresponds to TRBD1 (5 bases). Deletions cut 8 bases from V and 8 bases from J, with 12 bases between. Per germline, CDR1 LNHNV and CDR2 YYDKDF (reference sequence). This CDR3 has 11 residues. CDR3 in amino acids: CATLGPAEAFF. DNA of the CDR3: TGTGCCACCCTGGGACCCGCCGAAGCTTTCTTT.

This clonotype was detected ten times or more. V usage is TRBV20-1 and J usage is TRBJ2-1; D is undetermined. CDR1 DFQATT and CDR2 SNEGSKA come from the germline V gene (reference sequence). Trimming shortened V by 0 bases and J by 3 bases, and 9 bases separated the two germline ends. This CDR3 has 14 amino acids. The CDR3 DNA sequence: TGCAGTGCTAGAGATTTGGGCGGCTACAATGAGCAGTTCTTC. It codes for CSARDLGGYNEQFF.

This clonotype was seen at least ten times. The rearrangement joins TRBV12-3 or TRBV12-4 to TRBJ2-1; D may be TRBD1 or TRBD2 (5 bases each). Trimming took 7 bases from V and 9 from J, leaving 19 bases between them. This CDR3 spans 14 amino acids. The CDR3, as DNA: TGTGCCAGCACCCATGAGAGCAGGGCGGGTGAGCAGTTCTTC. Residues: CASTHESRAGEQFF.

This clonotype was seen repeatedly, ten times or more. This sequence joins TRBV10-3 and TRBJ2-1; 7 nucleotides match TRBD2. V lost 3 bases, J lost 0 bases, and 11 bases stayed unmatched. The CDR3 extends over 18 amino acids. Germline assignment: CDR1 ENHRY and CDR2 SYGVKD. The CDR3 nucleotides are TGTGCCATCAGTGATGAGGAGGCGGGAGTCTTCTCCTACAATGAGCAGTTCTTC. Protein product: CAISDEEAGVFSYNEQFF.

This clonotype was seen repeatedly, ten times or more. This chain uses TRBV28 with TRBJ2-7; D possibly matches TRBD1 or TRBD2 (5 bases each). CDR3 length: 13 amino acids. V lost 6 bases and J lost 4, with 13 bases in between. The germline CDR1 and CDR2 sequences are MDHEN and SYDVKM. CDR3 in amino acids: CASRPYGGYEQYF. The CDR3 region has the DNA TGTGCCAGCAGGCCATATGGGGGTTACGAGCAGTACTTC.

This clonotype has just a few counts. This sequence joins TRBV7-9 and TRBJ1-2; D not certain. V was shortened by 5 bases and J by 0 bases, with 16 bases between the two germline ends. Germline CDR1 and CDR2: SEHNR and FQNEAQ (reference sequence). The CDR3 has 16 amino acids. The CDR3 DNA follows: TGTGCCAGCAGCCCTATTATCTGGGGAGCTAACTATGGCTACACCTTC. This translates into CASSPIIWGANYGYTF.

This clonotype was seen many times. The chain has TRBV28 and TRBJ2-5; D possibly corresponds to TRBD1 (6 bases). Germline assignment: CDR1 MDHEN and CDR2 SYDVKM. This CDR3 is built from 16 residues. With 1 base removed from V and 1 base from J, the gap between germline ends came to 13 bases. DNA for the CDR3: TGTGCCAGCAGTTTATCGCTGACAGGCGCCCAAGAGACCCAGTACTTC. Protein: CASSLSLTGAQETQYF.

This clonotype was detected ten times or more. The rearrangement uses TRBV5-1 and TRBJ2-7, with 7 bases fitting TRBD1. Germline CDR1 and CDR2: SGHRS and YFSETQ. The CDR3 contains 12 residues. J gave up 13 bases and V 2 bases, and 9 bases lay outside the gene matches. The CDR3, as DNA: TGCGCCAGCAGCTTCAGTGGGACAGAAATCTACTTC. It codes for CASSFSGTEIYF.

Only a few counts were recorded for this clonotype. J is TRBJ1-6 and V is TRBV4-2; TRBD1 might be the D (5 bases). The CDR3 has 15 residues. Germline V gives CDR1 LGHNA, CDR2 YNFKEQ. The V end lost 0 bases, the J end lost 8 bases, and 11 bases lay between the germline ends. The CDR3 DNA reads TGTGCCAGCAGCCAAGAGGGCAGGGTGGATTCACCCCTCCACTTT. This gives the protein CASSQEGRVDSPLHF.

The chain combines TRBV2 with TRBJ2-7, with D unclear. The germline V gene encodes CDR1 SNHLY and CDR2 FYNNEI. CDR3 length equals 12 residues. V was pared by 7 bases and J by 3 bases, with 10 bases between. CDR3 amino acids: CASTETNYEQYF. The CDR3 DNA reads as TGTGCCAGCACCGAGACCAACTACGAGCAGTACTTC.